These T cell receptor beta chains were read from a single sample in a study of read filtering for tumor transcriptome and immune sequencing. Each CDR3 protein is one row after TCRdb ran MiXCR on the reads. Counted here are about 39,000 distinct CDR3 sequences, 13% to 15% occurring once; the ten biggest clones make up around 7.3%. Sequencing used a population of CD138-negative cells sorted from bone marrow. These receptors were taken from a donor at least 40 years old with multiple myeloma. Both conserved end residues are part of each CDR3.

J gene,V gene,CDR3 length,CDR3 protein
TRBJ2-2,TRBV11-3,16,CASSPRIGAETGELFF
TRBJ2-5,TRBV4-1,15,CASSQGTGGEETQYF
TRBJ1-5,TRBV5-1,15,CASSFLGDSNQPQHF
TRBJ1-4,TRBV29-1,14,CSVVRDSTNEKLFF
TRBJ1-5,TRBV7-2,15,CASSLVGGRRQPQHF
TRBJ1-1,TRBV28,15,CASSTPRTGGEEAFF
TRBJ1-1,TRBV5-1,15,CARSLGRARYTEAFF
TRBJ1-2,TRBV6-5,12,CASTRVNYGYAF
TRBJ1-1,TRBV7-9,14,CASSSGTVNREAFF
TRBJ2-7,TRBV14,15,CASSQGGKGAYEQYF
TRBJ2-6,TRBV28,16,CASREGVGSGANVLTF
TRBJ2-3,TRBV20-1,16,CSARARLAGGPDTQYF
TRBJ2-2,TRBV29-1,13,CSVDRGNTGELFF
TRBJ2-7,TRBV21-1,18,CASSQGPVPATSSYEQYF
TRBJ2-1,TRBV5-5,15,CASSLGTDSYNEQFF
TRBJ1-3,TRBV27,16,CASSPGQGWTGNTIYF
TRBJ2-1,TRBV30,14,CAWTPQRAYNEQFF
TRBJ2-2,TRBV7-6,15,CASSHSDWGTGELFF
TRBJ1-1,TRBV20-1,15,CSARDDGTLNTEAFF
TRBJ2-1,TRBV3-1,14,CASSPSGLGNEQFF
TRBJ1-1,TRBV2,12,CASSGGDTEAFF
TRBJ1-2,TRBV3-1,15,CASSQAGQGRDGYTF
TRBJ2-5,TRBV6-1,15,CASSPLAGGPETQYF
TRBJ2-7,TRBV30,13,CAWSVLGSYERYF
TRBJ2-7,TRBV6-6,13,CATGLAPSYEQYF
TRBJ2-1,TRBV5-4,16,CASFPHGGESYNEQFF
TRBJ2-5,TRBV9,14,CASSGVGVEETQYF
TRBJ1-2,TRBV20-1,16,CSARKHTGQGTVTYTF
TRBJ1-5,TRBV6-5,13,CASSQVSNQPQHF
TRBJ2-7,TRBV25-1,14,CASSAQNKGYEQYF
TRBJ1-1,TRBV29-1,13,CSVSWGGGTEAFF